Included here is one T cell receptor (beta chain) sequence, with context. Its antigen is currently unknown. Clones were sequenced by immunoSEQ multiplex PCR, and TCRdb holds only the in-frame ones, with some missing. The table shows more than 80,000 clones, with around 88% occurring only once. Germline V lookup: CDR1 SGHDN, CDR2 FVKESK. The CDR3 consists of 15 residues. The germline V and J ends were trimmed by 2 bases and 0 bases, with 10 bases remaining between them. The data originate from a study of T cell responses to AZD1222 COVID-19 vaccine. The study's findings and limits: Baseline testing showed seropositivity in only a handful of AZD1222 recipients. Unmutated variant regions are reportedly the target of nearly half of TCRs that are spike-specific.

The receptor comes from an adult in good health. Sequences were derived from peripheral blood, sampled on day 0 of MenACWY control vaccination. This chain uses TRBV14 with TRBJ2-5; TRBD1 might be the D (6 bases). The CDR3 spells CASSQRGSYQETQYF. The CDR3 bases are TGTGCCAGCAGCCAAAGGGGGTCATACCAAGAGACCCAGTACTTC.